This T cell receptor (beta chain) is drawn from a study of blood T cell repertoires in COVID-19. Only one count was recorded for this clone. TCRdb keeps only in-frame clones here, not all; method: immunoSEQ multiplex PCR. The data show 65,000 to 70,000 clones, about 86% seen once. Sequenced material: peripheral blood. This sequence was found in a man aged 50-60 years with acute or convalescent COVID-19.

The DNA of the CDR3 is TGTGCCAGCCGACGCAGGGACAATCAGCCCCAGCATTTT. Protein sequence: CASRRRDNQPQHF. The rearrangement links TRBV12-3 or TRBV12-4 to TRBJ1-5; weak D call: TRBD1 (5 bases). The CDR3 consists of 13 residues. Trimming took off 8 bases at V and 3 bases at J, with 11 bases between the two ends.